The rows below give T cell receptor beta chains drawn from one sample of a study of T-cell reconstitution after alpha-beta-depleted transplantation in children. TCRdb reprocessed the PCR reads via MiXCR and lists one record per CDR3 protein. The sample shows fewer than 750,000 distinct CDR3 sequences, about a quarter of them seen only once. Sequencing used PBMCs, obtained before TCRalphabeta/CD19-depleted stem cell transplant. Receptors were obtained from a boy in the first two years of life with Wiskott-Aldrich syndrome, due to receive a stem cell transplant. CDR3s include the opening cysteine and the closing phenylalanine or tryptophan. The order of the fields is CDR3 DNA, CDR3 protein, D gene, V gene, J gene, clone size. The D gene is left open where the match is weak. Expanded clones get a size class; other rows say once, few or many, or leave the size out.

TGTGCCAGCAGCTTAGAAGAGAGGGGACAGGACACAGATACGCAGTATTTT	CASSLEERGQDTDTQYF	TRBD1	TRBV11-2	TRBJ2-3	NA
TGCAGCGTTCCTTTTGTGGCGGGAGCGGATACGCAGTATTTT	CSVPFVAGADTQYF	TRBD2	TRBV29-1	TRBJ2-3	NA
TGCAGTGCCAGAGACCCGCGGGAGCAGTTCTTC	CSARDPREQFF	NA	TRBV20-1	TRBJ2-1	NA
TGCGCCAGCAGCTTGGCCCTTTCTGGTGAGCAGTTCTTC	CASSLALSGEQFF	NA	TRBV5-1	TRBJ2-1	few
TGCGCCAGCAGCTTGGGGACAGGGGGCTTGAACACTGAAGCTTTCTTT	CASSLGTGGLNTEAFF	TRBD1	TRBV5-1	TRBJ1-1	few
TGTGCCAGCAGCCCAACCAAGGGACTAGCGGGATCGAACACCGGGGAGCTGTTTTTT	CASSPTKGLAGSNTGELFF	TRBD2	TRBV7-9	TRBJ2-2	few
TGCAGTGCTAGAGATCCACGGGTTAGCACAGATACGCAGTATTTT	CSARDPRVSTDTQYF	NA	TRBV20-1	TRBJ2-3	NA
TGTGCCAGCAGCCCCAGGGCGGGAGCCCAGAATGAAAAACTGTTTTTT	CASSPRAGAQNEKLFF	NA	TRBV7-2	TRBJ1-4	few
TGTGCCAGTACCACCGACAGGGTGCAGCCCCAGCATTTT	CASTTDRVQPQHF	TRBD1	TRBV19	TRBJ1-5	few
TGTGCCAGCAGAGGGGGAACCGAGGAGACCCAGTACTTC	CASRGGTEETQYF	NA	TRBV5-5	TRBJ2-5	NA
TGTGCCAGCAGTCCGGGACTAGGTCGAGAGACCCAGTACTTC	CASSPGLGRETQYF	TRBD2	TRBV12-3/TRBV12-4	TRBJ2-5	NA
TGCGCCAGCAGCTTGGGGGCTGAATACGAGCAGTACTTC	CASSLGAEYEQYF	NA	TRBV5-1	TRBJ2-7	few
TGTGCCAGCAGCCACGCTCTAGCGGGATCCTCTAGCACAGATACGCAGTATTTT	CASSHALAGSSSTDTQYF	TRBD2	TRBV7-6	TRBJ2-3	NA
TGTGCCAGCAGCAGGACAGGGGGACCCTACAATGAGCAGTTCTTC	CASSRTGGPYNEQFF	TRBD1	TRBV5-5	TRBJ2-1	few
TGCAGTGCTGGTAGCTACAATGAGCAGTTCTTC	CSAGSYNEQFF	NA	TRBV20-1	TRBJ2-1	many
TGCGCCAGCAGCCTGGACACCCCACAAGAGACCCAGTACTTC	CASSLDTPQETQYF	NA	TRBV5-1	TRBJ2-5	NA
TGCGCCAGCAGCCGACTAGCGGGAGTGCCAGATACGCAGTATTTT	CASSRLAGVPDTQYF	TRBD2	TRBV5-1	TRBJ2-3	NA
TGTGCCAGCAGCTTGACTAGCGGGATTACCGGGGAGCTGTTTTTT	CASSLTSGITGELFF	TRBD2	TRBV7-2	TRBJ2-2	NA
TGTGCCAGCAGCCGGGACAGCAAAACTAGCGGATCCTACGAGCAGTACTTC	CASSRDSKTSGSYEQYF	NA	TRBV3-1	TRBJ2-7	NA
TGCGCCAGCAGCTCCGACACAGCGAACACCGGGGAGCTGTTTTTT	CASSSDTANTGELFF	NA	TRBV5-1	TRBJ2-2	few
TGCAGCGTTGCCGAAACCGGGGAGCTGTTTTTT	CSVAETGELFF	NA	TRBV29-1	TRBJ2-2	NA
TGTGCCAGCAGTTTATCGACACCCTACGAGCAGTACTTC	CASSLSTPYEQYF	NA	TRBV27	TRBJ2-7	NA